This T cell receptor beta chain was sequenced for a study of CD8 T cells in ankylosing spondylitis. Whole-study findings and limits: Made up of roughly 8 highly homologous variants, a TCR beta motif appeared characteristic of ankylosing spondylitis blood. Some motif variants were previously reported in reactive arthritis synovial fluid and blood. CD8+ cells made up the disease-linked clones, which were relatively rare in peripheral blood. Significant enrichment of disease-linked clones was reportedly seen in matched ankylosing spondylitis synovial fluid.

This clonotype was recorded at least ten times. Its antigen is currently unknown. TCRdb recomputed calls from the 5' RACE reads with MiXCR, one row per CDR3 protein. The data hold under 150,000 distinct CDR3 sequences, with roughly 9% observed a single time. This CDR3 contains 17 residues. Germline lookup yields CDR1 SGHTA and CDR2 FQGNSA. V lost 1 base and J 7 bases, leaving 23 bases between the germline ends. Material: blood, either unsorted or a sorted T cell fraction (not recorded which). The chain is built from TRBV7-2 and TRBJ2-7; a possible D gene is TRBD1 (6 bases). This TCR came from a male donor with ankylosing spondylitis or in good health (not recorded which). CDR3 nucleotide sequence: TGTGCCAGCAGCTTAGGAGGTGTAGGGGGAGAATCGCGGGAGCAGTACTTC. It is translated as CASSLGGVGGESREQYF.